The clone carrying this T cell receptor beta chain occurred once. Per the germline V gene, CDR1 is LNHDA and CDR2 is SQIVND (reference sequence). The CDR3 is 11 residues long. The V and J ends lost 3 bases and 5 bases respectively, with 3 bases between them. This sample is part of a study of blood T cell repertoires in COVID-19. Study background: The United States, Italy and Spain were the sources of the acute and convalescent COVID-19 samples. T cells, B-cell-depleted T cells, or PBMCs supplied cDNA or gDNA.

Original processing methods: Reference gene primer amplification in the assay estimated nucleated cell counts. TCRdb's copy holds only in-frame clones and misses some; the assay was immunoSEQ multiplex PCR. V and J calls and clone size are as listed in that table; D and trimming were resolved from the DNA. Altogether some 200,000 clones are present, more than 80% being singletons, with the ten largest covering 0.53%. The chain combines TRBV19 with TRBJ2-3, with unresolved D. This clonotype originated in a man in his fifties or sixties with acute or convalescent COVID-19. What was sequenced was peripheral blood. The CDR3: CASSIGDTQYF. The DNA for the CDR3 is TGTGCCAGTAGTATCGGAGATACGCAGTATTTT.